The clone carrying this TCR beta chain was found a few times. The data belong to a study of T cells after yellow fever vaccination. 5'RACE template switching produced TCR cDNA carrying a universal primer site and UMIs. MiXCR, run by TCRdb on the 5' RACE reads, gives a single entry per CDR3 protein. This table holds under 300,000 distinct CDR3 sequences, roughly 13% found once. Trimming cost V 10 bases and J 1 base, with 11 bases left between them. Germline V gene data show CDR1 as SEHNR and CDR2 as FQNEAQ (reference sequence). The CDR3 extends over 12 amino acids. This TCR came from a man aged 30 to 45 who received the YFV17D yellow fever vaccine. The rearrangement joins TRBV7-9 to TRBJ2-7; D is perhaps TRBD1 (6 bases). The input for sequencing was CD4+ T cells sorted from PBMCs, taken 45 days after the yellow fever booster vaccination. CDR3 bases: TGTGCCACCGACAGGTTGTCCTACGAGCAGTACTTC. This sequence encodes CATDRLSYEQYF.